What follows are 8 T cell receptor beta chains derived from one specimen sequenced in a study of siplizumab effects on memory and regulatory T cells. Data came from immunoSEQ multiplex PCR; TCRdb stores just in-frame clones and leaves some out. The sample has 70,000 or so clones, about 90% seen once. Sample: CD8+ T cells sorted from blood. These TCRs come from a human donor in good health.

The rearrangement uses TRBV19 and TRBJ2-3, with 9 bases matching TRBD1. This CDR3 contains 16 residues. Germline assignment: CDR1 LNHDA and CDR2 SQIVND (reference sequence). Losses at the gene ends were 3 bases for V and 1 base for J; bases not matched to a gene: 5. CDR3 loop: CASSMTGGRGTDTQYF. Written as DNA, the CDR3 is TGTGCCAGTAGTATGACAGGGGGACGGGGCACAGATACGCAGTATTTT. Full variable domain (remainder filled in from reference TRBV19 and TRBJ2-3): DGGITQSPKYLFRKEGQNVTLSCEQNLNHDAMYWYRQDPGQGLRLIYYSQIVNDFQKGDIAEGYSVSREKKESFPLTVTSAQKNPTAFYLCASSMTGGRGTDTQYFGPGTRLTVL.

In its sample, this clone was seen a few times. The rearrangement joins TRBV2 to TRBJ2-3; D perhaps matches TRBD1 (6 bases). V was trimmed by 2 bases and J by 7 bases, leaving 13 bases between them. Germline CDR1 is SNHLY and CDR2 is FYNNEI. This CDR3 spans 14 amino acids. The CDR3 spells CASSENTGTNTQYF. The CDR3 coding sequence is TGTGCCAGCAGTGAAAACACCGGGACAAATACGCAGTATTTT.

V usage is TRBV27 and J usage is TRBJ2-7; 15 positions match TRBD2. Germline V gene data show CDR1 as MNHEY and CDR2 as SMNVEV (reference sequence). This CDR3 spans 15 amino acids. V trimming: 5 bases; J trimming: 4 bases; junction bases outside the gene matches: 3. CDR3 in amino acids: CASSEGLAGGYEQYF. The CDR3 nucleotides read TGTGCCAGCAGTGAAGGACTAGCGGGAGGGTACGAGCAGTACTTC.

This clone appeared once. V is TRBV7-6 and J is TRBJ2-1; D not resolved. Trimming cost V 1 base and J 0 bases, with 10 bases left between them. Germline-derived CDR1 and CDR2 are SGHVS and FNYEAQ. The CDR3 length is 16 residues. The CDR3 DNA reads TGTGCCAGCAGCTTAGTTGTAGAGGACTCCTACAATGAGCAGTTCTTC. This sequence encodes CASSLVVEDSYNEQFF.

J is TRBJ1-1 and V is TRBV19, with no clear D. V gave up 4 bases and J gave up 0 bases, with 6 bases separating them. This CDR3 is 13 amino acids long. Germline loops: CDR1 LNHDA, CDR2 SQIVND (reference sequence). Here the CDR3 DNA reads TGTGCCAGTAGTACAGCCATGAACACTGAAGCTTTCTTT. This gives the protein CASSTAMNTEAFF.

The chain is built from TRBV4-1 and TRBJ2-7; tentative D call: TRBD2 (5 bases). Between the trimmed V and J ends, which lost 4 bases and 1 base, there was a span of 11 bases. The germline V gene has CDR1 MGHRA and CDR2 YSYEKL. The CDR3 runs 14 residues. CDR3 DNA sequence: TGCGCCAGCAGCCCTATCGGGGATTCCTACGAGCAGTACTTC. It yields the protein CASSPIGDSYEQYF.

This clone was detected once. The CDR3 DNA reads TGTGCCAGCAGCTTGTATCACTCGCGGGGGTACTCCTACGAGCAGTACTTC. It is translated as CASSLYHSRGYSYEQYF. The J gene is TRBJ2-7, the V gene TRBV5-6, with 7 bases matching TRBD2. The CDR3 totals 17 residues. V shed 1 base and J 0 bases; nucleotides not matched to a gene: 10. Germline loops: CDR1 SGHDT, CDR2 YYEEEE.

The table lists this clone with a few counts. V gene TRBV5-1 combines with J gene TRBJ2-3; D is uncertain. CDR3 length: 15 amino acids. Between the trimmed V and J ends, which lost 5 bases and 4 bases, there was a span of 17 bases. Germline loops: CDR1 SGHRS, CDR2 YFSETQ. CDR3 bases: TGCGCCAGCAGTCTAGATCCGCCCCCCGCAGATACGCAGTATTTT. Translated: CASSLDPPPADTQYF.